Each of the 11 T cell receptor beta chains below was sequenced from the same sample in a study of blood T cell repertoires in COVID-19. TCRdb's copy holds only in-frame clones and misses some; the assay was immunoSEQ multiplex PCR. This table has more than 150,000 clones, 80% appearing once. Sequencing was done on a sample of peripheral blood. These receptors all come from a man aged 55 to 70 with acute or convalescent COVID-19.

The rearrangement uses TRBV28 and TRBJ1-5; 7 bases are shared with TRBD1. The CDR3 has 14 amino acids. The germline CDR1 and CDR2 sequences are MDHEN and SYDVKM. V was clipped by 5 bases and J by 6 bases; unmatched bases: 7. The CDR3 DNA sequence: TGTGCCAGCAGTCTACAGGGGTTCAGTCAGCCCCAGCATTTT. It translates to CASSLQGFSQPQHF.

The chain employs TRBV9 and TRBJ1-2; D gene uncertain. CDR1 is SGDLS, CDR2 YYNGEE, per germline. The V end was cut by 3 bases, the J end by 0 bases, with 9 bases between. The CDR3 totals 14 residues. The CDR3 loop reads CASSGDISNYGYTF. In nucleotides, the CDR3 is TGTGCCAGCAGCGGAGACATCTCTAACTATGGCTACACCTTC.

The chain combines TRBV10-3 with TRBJ2-2; tentative D call: TRBD1 (6 bases). Trimming pared 5 bases from V and 7 bases from J, leaving 11 bases between. CDR3 size: 13 residues. Per the germline V gene, CDR1 is ENHRY and CDR2 is SYGVKD. The CDR3 DNA is TGTGCCATCAGTTTACAGGGCGGCGGGGAGCTGTTTTTT. Encoded protein: CAISLQGGGELFF.

V and J are TRBV5-4 and TRBJ2-7, with 10 bases matching TRBD2. CDR3 length: 15 residues. The V gene's germline CDR1 is SGHNT and CDR2 YYREEE (reference sequence). The ends lost 0 bases at V and 4 bases at J; junction bases unmatched: 4. As DNA, the CDR3 is TGTGCCAGCAGCTTGGGAGCGGGGGGGTTGTACGAGCAGTACTTC. Amino acid sequence: CASSLGAGGLYEQYF. Full variable domain (rest looked up from reference TRBV5-4 and TRBJ2-7): ETGVTQSPTHLIKTRGQQVTLRCSSQSGHNTVSWYQQALGQGPQFIFQYYREEENGRGNFPPRFSGLQFPNYSSELNVNALELDDSALYLCASSLGAGGLYEQYFGPGTRLTVT.

This clone was picked up one time. The gene calls are TRBV7-2 and TRBJ2-3; a weak D match, TRBD1 (5 bases). Germline V CDR1 and CDR2: SGHTA, FQGNSA. The CDR3 is made up of 14 amino acids. With 5 bases removed from V and 6 bases from J, the gap between germline ends came to 15 bases. The CDR3 DNA reads as TGTGCCAGCAGCCAGGGTCTCGTTCCGGATACGCAGTATTTT. The encoded protein is CASSQGLVPDTQYF.

The chain is built from TRBV7-8 and TRBJ1-5; 8 positions agree with TRBD1. Germline V gene lookup returns CDR1 SGHVS and CDR2 FQNEAQ. The V segment lost 1 base and the J segment 1 base; nucleotides outside the gene matches: 0. This CDR3 has 15 amino acids. This chain's CDR3 is CASSLGTGSNQPQHF. For the CDR3, the DNA is TGTGCCAGCAGCTTAGGGACAGGGAGCAATCAGCCCCAGCATTTT.

The chain links TRBV28 to TRBJ1-1; D gene uncertain. The CDR3 consists of 12 residues. V was pared by 5 bases and J by 3 bases, with 7 bases between. Per germline, CDR1 MDHEN and CDR2 SYDVKM. CDR3 loop: CASSPLYTEAFF. The DNA for the CDR3 is TGTGCCAGCAGTCCCCTTTACACTGAAGCTTTCTTT.

The sample holds one count of this clone. The chain couples TRBV12-3 or TRBV12-4 to TRBJ1-2, with 8 bases that match TRBD1. The CDR3 sequence is 13 residues long. J was trimmed by 6 bases and V by 7 bases; bases with no gene match: 7. CDR3 nucleotide sequence: TGTGCCAGCAACCCGGACAGGGTGGATGGCTACACCTTC. Amino acid sequence: CASNPDRVDGYTF.

The rearrangement uses TRBV5-4 and TRBJ2-2; D is perhaps TRBD1 (6 bases). The CDR3 is 14 amino acids. V was trimmed by 2 bases and J by 2 bases, leaving 7 bases between them. Germline loops: CDR1 SGHNT, CDR2 YYREEE (reference sequence). The CDR3 sequence is CASSLGGNTGELFF. CDR3 nucleotides: TGTGCCAGCAGCTTAGGGGGAAACACCGGGGAGCTGTTTTTT.

This chain joins TRBV29-1 and TRBJ1-3; D gene unclear. CDR3 length: 11 amino acids. Trimming stripped 3 bases from V and 4 bases from J, with 4 bases between. The germline CDR1 and CDR2 sequences are SQVTM and ANQGSEA. This CDR3 is CSVDYGNTIYF. The CDR3, as DNA: TGCAGCGTTGACTACGGAAACACCATATATTTT.

The chain has TRBV7-2 and TRBJ2-7; tentative D call: TRBD2 (5 bases). V was pared by 5 bases and J by 6 bases, with 17 bases between. CDR3 length: 14 amino acids. The germline gives CDR1 SGHTA, CDR2 FQGNSA. In DNA form, the CDR3 reads TGTGCCAGCAGCCAGAGGACTGGAATGACCGAGCAGTACTTC. Translated: CASSQRTGMTEQYF.